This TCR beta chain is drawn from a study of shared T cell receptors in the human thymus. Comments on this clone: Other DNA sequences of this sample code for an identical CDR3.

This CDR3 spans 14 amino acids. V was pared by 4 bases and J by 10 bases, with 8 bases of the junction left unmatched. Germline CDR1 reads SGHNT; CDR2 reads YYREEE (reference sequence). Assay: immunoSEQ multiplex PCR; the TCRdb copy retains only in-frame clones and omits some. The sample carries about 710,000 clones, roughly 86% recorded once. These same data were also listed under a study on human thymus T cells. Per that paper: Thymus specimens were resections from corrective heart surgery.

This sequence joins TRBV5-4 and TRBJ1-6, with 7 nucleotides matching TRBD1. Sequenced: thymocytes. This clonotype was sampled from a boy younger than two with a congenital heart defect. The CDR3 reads CASSQDRTNSPLHF. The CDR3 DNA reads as TGTGCCAGCAGCCAGGACAGGACTAACTCACCCCTCCACTTT.